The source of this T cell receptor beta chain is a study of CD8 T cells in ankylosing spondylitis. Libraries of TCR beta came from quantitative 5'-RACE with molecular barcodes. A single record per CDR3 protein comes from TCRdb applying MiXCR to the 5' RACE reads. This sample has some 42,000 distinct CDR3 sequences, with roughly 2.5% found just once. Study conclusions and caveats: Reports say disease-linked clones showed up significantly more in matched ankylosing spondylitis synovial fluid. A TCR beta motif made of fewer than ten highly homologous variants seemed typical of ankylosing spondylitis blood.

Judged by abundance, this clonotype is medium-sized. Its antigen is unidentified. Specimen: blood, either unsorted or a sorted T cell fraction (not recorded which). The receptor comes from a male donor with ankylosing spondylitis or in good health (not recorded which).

CDR3 nucleotides: TGTGCCAGCAGCGTACTAGCGGCCGACAATGAGCAGTTCTTC. Protein sequence: CASSVLAADNEQFF. V and J are TRBV9 and TRBJ2-1, with 7 positions matching TRBD2. This CDR3 has 14 amino acids. Germline V gene sequence: CDR1 SGDLS, CDR2 YYNGEE. Trimming took 1 base from V and 5 from J; bases not matched to a gene: 3.